This record looks at one T cell receptor (beta chain) sequence and its context. The CDR3 extends over 16 amino acids. The germline gives CDR1 MNHEY, CDR2 SMNVEV (reference sequence). V gave up 3 bases and J gave up 2 bases; unmatched junction bases: 8. Some clones are missing from TCRdb's copy, which holds only in-frame ones; the method was immunoSEQ multiplex PCR. The table records about 22,000 clones, 73% of them present only once. The sample originates from a study of chemoradiotherapy in HPV16-positive cancers. This sequence was found in a human donor with HPV-associated anogenital cancer. The sample was acquired from a patient who underwent chemoradiotherapy. The genes are TRBV27 and TRBJ2-7, with 9 bases matching TRBD1. The chain's CDR3 is CASSFIGQGRTYEQYF. The CDR3 coding sequence is TGTGCCAGCAGTTTCATCGGACAGGGGCGGACCTACGAGCAGTACTTC.